Below, one T cell receptor beta chain is given with its context. What it binds is not known. Time point reported: blood at routine non-recurrence follow-up after resection. The sequenced material consisted of unsorted whole RNA from tumor, nontumor lung or frozen PBMC. Every TCR cDNA molecule carried a tag that served as a unique molecular identifier. TCRdb passed the 5' RACE reads through MiXCR, listing each CDR3 protein once. The table records around 110,000 distinct CDR3 sequences, 12% of them present only once. This sample is drawn from a study of spatial heterogeneity in lung cancer. Overall study context: Detection of beta-chain sequences consistently exceeded that of alpha-chain sequences. General study results and limits: Blood carried ubiquitous expanded tumor TCRs more at resection than follow-up.

Sequences were derived from PBMCs, sampled at follow-up. The sequence was obtained from a male donor with early-stage non-small cell lung cancer.

The CDR3 nucleotides are TGTGCCAGCGGAAGGTCAACTGCTTTTGGAGAGACCCAGTACTTC. As protein: CASGRSTAFGETQYF. The chain combines TRBV9 with TRBJ2-5; D unresolved. CDR1 and CDR2 (germline): SGDLS, YYNGEE. V was shortened by 7 bases and J by 4 bases, with 20 bases between the two germline ends. The length of the CDR3 is 15 residues.